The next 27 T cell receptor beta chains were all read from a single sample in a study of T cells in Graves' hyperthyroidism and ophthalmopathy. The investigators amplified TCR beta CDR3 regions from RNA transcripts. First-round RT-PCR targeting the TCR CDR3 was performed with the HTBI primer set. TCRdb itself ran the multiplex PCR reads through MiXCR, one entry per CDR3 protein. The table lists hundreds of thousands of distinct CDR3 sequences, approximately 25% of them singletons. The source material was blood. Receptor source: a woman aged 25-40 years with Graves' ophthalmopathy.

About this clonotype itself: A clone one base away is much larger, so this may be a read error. The CDR3 is CASTHVLGHETKYF. Here the CDR3 DNA reads TGTGCCAGCACCCACGTCTTGGGGCACGAGACCAAGTACTTC. V gene TRBV6-2 or TRBV6-3 combines with J gene TRBJ2-5, with D possibly TRBD1 on 5 matching bases. Germline V gives CDR1 MNHEY, CDR2 SVGEGT. This CDR3 is 14 amino acids long.

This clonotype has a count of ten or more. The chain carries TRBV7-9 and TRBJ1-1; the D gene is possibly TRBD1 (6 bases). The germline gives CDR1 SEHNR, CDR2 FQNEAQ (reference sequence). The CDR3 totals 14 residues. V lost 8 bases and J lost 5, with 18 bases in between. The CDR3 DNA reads TGTGCCAGCCTACTAGGGGGGGGCAGGACTGAAGCTTTCTTT. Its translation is CASLLGGGRTEAFF.

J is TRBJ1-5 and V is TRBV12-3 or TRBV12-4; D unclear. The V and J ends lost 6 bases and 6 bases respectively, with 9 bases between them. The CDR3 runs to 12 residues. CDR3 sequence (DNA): TGTGCCAGCAGCCATAACCTTCAGCCCCAGCATTTT. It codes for CASSHNLQPQHF.

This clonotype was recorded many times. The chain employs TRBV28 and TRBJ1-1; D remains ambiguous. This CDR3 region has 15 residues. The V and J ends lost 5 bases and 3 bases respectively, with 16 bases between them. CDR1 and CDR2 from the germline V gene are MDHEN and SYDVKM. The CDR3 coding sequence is TGTGCCAGCAGTCCTTGGACTTTACTGGACACTGAAGCTTTCTTT. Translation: CASSPWTLLDTEAFF. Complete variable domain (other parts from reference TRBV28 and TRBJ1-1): DVKVTQSSRYLVKRTGEKVFLECVQDMDHENMFWYRQDPGLGLRLIYFSYDVKMKEKGDIPEGYSVSREKKERFSLILESASTNQTSMYLCASSPWTLLDTEAFFGQGTRLTVV.

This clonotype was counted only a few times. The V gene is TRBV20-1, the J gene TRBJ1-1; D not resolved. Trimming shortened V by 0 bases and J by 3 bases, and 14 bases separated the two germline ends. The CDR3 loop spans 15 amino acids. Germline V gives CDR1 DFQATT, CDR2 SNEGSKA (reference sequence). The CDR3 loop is CSARDPSVVDTEAFF. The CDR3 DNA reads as TGCAGTGCTAGAGATCCGAGCGTGGTAGACACTGAAGCTTTCTTT.

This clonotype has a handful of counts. The CDR3 loop is CASSFNPQGIQYF. DNA of the CDR3: TGTGCCAGCAGTTTTAACCCCCAGGGCATTCAGTACTTC. V usage is TRBV28 and J usage is TRBJ2-4; maybe TRBD1 (5 bases). The V end lost 3 bases, the J end lost 9 bases, and 12 bases lay between the germline ends. The CDR3 sequence is 13 residues long. In germline, CDR1 is MDHEN, CDR2 SYDVKM.

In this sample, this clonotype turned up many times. The CDR3 DNA follows: TGTGCCAGCAACCTCCGGGACTGGCCCACAGATACGCAGTATTTT. As protein: CASNLRDWPTDTQYF. The gene calls are TRBV5-5 and TRBJ2-3; tentative D call: TRBD2 (6 bases). Germline values: CDR1 SGHKS, CDR2 YYEKEE (reference sequence). Trimming removed 6 bases at V and 2 bases at J, with 16 bases between. This CDR3 contains 15 residues.

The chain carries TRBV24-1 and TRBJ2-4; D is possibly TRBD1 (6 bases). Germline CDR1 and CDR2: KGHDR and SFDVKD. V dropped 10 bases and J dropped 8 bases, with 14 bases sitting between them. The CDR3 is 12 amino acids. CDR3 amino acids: CATPGRGDIQYF. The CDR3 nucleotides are TGTGCCACTCCCGGCAGGGGTGACATTCAGTACTTC.

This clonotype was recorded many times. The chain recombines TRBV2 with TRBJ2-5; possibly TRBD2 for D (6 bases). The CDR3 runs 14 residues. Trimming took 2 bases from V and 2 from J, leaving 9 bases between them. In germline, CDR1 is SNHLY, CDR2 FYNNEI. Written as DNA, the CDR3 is TGTGCCAGCAGTGAATGGAGGGATCAAGAGACCCAGTACTTC. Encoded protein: CASSEWRDQETQYF.

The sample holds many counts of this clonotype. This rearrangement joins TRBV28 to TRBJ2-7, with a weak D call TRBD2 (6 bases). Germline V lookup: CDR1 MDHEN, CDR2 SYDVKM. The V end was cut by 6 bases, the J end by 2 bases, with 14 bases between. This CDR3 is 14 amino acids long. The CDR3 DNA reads TGTGCCAGCAGCCTGGGGGGACGAACCTACGAGCAGTACTTC. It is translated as CASSLGGRTYEQYF.

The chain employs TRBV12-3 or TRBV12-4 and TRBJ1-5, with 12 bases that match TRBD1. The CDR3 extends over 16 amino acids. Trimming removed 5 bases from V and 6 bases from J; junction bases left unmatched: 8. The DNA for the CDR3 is TGTGCCAGCAGTGCCGGGACAGGGGGCTTTCTTCAGCCCCAGCATTTT. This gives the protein CASSAGTGGFLQPQHF.

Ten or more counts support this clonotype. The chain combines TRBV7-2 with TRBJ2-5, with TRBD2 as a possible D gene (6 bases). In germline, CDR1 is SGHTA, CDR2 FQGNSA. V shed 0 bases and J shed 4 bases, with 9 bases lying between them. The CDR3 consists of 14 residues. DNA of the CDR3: TGTGCCAGCAGCTTAGCCGGGGGACGAGAGACCCAGTACTTC. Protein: CASSLAGGRETQYF.

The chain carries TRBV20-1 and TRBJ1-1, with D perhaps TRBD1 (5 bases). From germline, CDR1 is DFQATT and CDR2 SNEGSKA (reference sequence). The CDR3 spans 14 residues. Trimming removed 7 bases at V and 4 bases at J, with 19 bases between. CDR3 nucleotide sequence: TGCAGTGTCCCCCATGGGGGGGTACCCACTGAAGCTTTCTTT. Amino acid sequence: CSVPHGGVPTEAFF.

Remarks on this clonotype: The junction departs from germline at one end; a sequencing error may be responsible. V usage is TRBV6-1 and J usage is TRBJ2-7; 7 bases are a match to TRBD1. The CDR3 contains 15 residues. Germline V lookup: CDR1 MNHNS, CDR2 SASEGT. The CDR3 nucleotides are TGTGCCAGCAGTCAAGCCCCGGGACAGCGCGTTAAGCAGTACTTC. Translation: CASSQAPGQRVKQYF.

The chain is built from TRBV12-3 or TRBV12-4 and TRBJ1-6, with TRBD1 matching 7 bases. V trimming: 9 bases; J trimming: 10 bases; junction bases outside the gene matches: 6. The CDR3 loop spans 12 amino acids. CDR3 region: CASRQGNSPLHF. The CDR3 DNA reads TGTGCCAGTCGACAGGGAAACTCACCCCTCCACTTT.

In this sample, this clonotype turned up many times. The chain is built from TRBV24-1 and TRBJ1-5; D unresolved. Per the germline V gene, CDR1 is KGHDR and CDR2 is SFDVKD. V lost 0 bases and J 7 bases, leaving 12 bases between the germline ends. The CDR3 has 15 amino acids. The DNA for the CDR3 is TGTGCCACCAGTGATTTGTGGCTCCTTGGGCAGCCCCAGCATTTT. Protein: CATSDLWLLGQPQHF.

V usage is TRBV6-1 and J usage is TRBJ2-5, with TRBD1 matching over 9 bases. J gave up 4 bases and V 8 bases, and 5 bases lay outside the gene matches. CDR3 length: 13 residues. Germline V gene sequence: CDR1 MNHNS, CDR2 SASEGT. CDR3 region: CASLDRGTETQYF. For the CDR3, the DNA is TGTGCCAGCCTTGACAGGGGGACAGAGACCCAGTACTTC.

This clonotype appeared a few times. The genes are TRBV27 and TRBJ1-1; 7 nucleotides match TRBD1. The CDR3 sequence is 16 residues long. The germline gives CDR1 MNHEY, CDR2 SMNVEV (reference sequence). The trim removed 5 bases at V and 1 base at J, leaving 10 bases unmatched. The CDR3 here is CASSPRQGGKNTEAFF. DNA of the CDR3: TGTGCCAGCAGTCCCCGACAGGGAGGGAAGAACACTGAAGCTTTCTTT.

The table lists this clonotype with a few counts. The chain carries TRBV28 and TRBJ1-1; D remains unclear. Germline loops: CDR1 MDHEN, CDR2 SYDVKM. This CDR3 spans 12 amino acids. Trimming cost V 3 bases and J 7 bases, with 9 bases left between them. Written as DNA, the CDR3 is TGTGCCAGCAGTTTGTACGAAGGTGAAGCTTTCTTT. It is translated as CASSLYEGEAFF.

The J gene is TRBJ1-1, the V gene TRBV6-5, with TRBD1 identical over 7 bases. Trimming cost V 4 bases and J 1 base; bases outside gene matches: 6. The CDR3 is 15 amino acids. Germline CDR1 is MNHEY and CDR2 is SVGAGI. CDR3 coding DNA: TGTGCCAGCAGTTTCTCCCGGACAGGGAACACTGAAGCTTTCTTT. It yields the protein CASSFSRTGNTEAFF.

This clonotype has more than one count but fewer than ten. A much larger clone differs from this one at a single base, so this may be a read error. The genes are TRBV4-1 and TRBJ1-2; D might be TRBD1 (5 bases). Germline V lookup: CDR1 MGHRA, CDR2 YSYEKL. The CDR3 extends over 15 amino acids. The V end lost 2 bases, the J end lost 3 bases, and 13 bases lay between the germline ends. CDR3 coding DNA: TGCGCCAGCAGCCAATCCGACAGTACCGACTATGGCTACACCTTC. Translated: CASSQSDSTDYGYTF.

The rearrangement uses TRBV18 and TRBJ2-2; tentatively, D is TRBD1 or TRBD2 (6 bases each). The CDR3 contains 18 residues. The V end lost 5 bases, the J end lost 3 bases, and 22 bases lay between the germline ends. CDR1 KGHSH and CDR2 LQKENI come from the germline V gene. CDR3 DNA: TGTGCCAGCTCATCCTGGAGGGGGAGGAGCTCGGACACCGGGGAGCTGTTTTTT. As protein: CASSSWRGRSSDTGELFF.

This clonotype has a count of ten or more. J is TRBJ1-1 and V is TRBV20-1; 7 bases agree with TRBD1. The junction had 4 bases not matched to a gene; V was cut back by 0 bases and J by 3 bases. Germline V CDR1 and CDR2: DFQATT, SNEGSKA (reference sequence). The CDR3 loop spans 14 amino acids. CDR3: CSARDAGGDTEAFF. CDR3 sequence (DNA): TGCAGTGCTAGAGATGCAGGGGGAGACACTGAAGCTTTCTTT.

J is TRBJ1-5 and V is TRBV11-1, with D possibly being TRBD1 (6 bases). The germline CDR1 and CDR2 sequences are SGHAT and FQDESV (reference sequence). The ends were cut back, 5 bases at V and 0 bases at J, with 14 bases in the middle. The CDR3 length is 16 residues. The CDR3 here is CASSRLTGDSNQPQHF. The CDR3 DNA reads TGTGCCAGCAGCAGATTGACAGGAGATAGCAATCAGCCCCAGCATTTT. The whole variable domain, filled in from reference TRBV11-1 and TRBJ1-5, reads EAEVAQSPRYKITEKSQAVAFWCDPISGHATLYWYRQILGQGPELLVQFQDESVVDDSQLPKDRFSAERLKGVDSTLKIQPAELGDSAMYLCASSRLTGDSNQPQHFGDGTRLSIL.

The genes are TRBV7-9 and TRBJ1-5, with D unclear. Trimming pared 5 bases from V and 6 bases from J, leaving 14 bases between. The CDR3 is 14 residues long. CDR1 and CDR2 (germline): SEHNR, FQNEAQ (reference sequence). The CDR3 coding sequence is TGTGCCAGCAGCCTAAGCTTGGTGGGTCAGCCCCAGCATTTT. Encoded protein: CASSLSLVGQPQHF. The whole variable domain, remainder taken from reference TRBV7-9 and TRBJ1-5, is DTGVSQNPRHKITKRGQNVTFRCDPISEHNRLYWYRQTLGQGPEFLTYFQNEAQLEKSRLLSDRFSAERPKGSFSTLEIQRTEQGDSAMYLCASSLSLVGQPQHFGDGTRLSIL.

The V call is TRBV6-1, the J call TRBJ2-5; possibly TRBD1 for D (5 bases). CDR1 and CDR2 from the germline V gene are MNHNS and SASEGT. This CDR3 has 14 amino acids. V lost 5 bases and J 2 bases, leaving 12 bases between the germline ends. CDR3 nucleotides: TGTGCCAGCAGTAGACAGAATTTACAAGAGACCCAGTACTTC. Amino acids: CASSRQNLQETQYF.

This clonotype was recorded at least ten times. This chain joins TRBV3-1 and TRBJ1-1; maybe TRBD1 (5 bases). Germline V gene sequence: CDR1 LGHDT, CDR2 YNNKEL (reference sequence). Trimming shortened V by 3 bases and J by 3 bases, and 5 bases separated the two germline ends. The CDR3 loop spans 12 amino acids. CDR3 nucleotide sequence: TGTGCCAGCAGCCAGGGGGACACTGAAGCTTTCTTT. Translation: CASSQGDTEAFF.